The clone carrying this T cell receptor beta chain was seen many times. This sample is part of a study of neurological immune-mediated disorders. CDR1 and CDR2 (germline): SQVTM, ANQGSEA. The V end was cut by 4 bases, the J end by 7 bases, with 19 bases between. The CDR3 runs to 14 residues. It was by 5'RACE with 10-nucleotide random UMIs that the cDNA was made. One entry per CDR3 protein, called by TCRdb with MiXCR from the 5' RACE reads. The sample yields 53,000 or so distinct CDR3 sequences, approximately 9.2% seen once. Regarding time point: longitudinal time-point 3. The unsorted libraries were made from 2 million PBMCs kept at -80 C.

The TCR was taken from a woman aged 40 to 55 in good health. The chain employs TRBV29-1 and TRBJ1-2; tentatively, D is TRBD1 (5 bases). Sequencing was performed on PBMCs. The CDR3 DNA reads as TGCAGCGTTGCGGTGGGGGACGGAGGGGCTGGCTACACCTTC. This gives the protein CSVAVGDGGAGYTF.